The rows below give T cell receptor beta chains drawn from one sample of a study of CD8+CD57+ T cells in acquired aplastic anemia. Using its own MiXCR run on the reads, TCRdb lists one record per CDR3 protein. The sample lists roughly 170,000 distinct CDR3 sequences, approximately 48% occurring once. Sequencing used sorted CD4+, CD8+, or CD8+CD57+ T cells (not recorded which) from PBMCs. The source of these receptors is a human donor with aplastic anemia. Both conserved end residues are part of each CDR3. The D gene is left open where the match is weak. Size is stated for part of the rows, as once, few or many counts, or as a class when the clone is expanded.

abundance	v_gene	j_gene	d_gene	CDR3nt	CDR3aa
many	TRBV2	TRBJ2-5	TRBD2	TGTGCCAGCAGTGAAGGAGGTGCGGGGGGACCCATTACGACCCAGTACTTC	CASSEGGAGGPITTQYF
.	TRBV4-3	TRBJ1-1	TRBD1	TGCGCCAGCAGCCACTACAGGGGGTCTACTGAAGCTTTCTTT	CASSHYRGSTEAFF
.	TRBV2	TRBJ2-7	.	TGTGCCAGCAGCCAATGGTACGAGCAGTACTTC	CASSQWYEQYF
.	TRBV19	TRBJ1-4	.	TGTGCCAGTAGTATAGATACGACAGCGAGCCGAAAACTGTTTTTT	CASSIDTTASRKLFF
many	TRBV7-3	TRBJ2-7	.	TGTGCCAGCAGTCTCAATCCCGGGACCGCTTACGAGCAGTACTTC	CASSLNPGTAYEQYF
many	TRBV20-1	TRBJ2-3	TRBD2	TGCAGTGCTAGAAGGAGGGGTGGCGGGGGGGCCCATACGCAGTATTTT	CSARRRGGGGAHTQYF
.	TRBV3-1	TRBJ1-2	.	TGTGCCAGCAGCCCTACCGGGACTAACCATGGCTACACCTTC	CASSPTGTNHGYTF
.	TRBV5-4	TRBJ1-4	TRBD1	TGTGCCAGCAGCTTGGACAGGGGAGGAAAACTGTTTTTT	CASSLDRGGKLFF
.	TRBV12-3/TRBV12-4	TRBJ2-5	TRBD1	TGTGCCAGCAGTCACAGGGGTCAAGAGACCCAGTACTTC	CASSHRGQETQYF
.	TRBV29-1	TRBJ1-2	TRBD1	TGCAGCGCCCCGGGACAGGGGGAAGGCTACACCTTC	CSAPGQGEGYTF
.	TRBV19	TRBJ2-2	.	TGTGCCAGTAGTCCCCAAGGCATCGGGGAGCTGTTTTTT	CASSPQGIGELFF
few	TRBV3-1	TRBJ1-2	.	TGTGCCAGCAGCCCAGGGATAGGGGCCTATGGCTACACCTTC	CASSPGIGAYGYTF
few	TRBV25-1	TRBJ2-6	.	TGTGCCAGCAGCACCAGGGGTTCTGGGGCCAACGTCCTGACTTTC	CASSTRGSGANVLTF
.	TRBV7-2	TRBJ1-5	TRBD1	TGTGCCAGCAGCTTATCCGCAGGGGGGACCCAGCATTTT	CASSLSAGGTQHF
.	TRBV4-3	TRBJ1-3	TRBD1	TGCGCCAGCAGCCCCTCGGGACAGGAAAGCTCTGGAAACACCATATATTTT	CASSPSGQESSGNTIYF
many	TRBV5-6	TRBJ1-2	TRBD1	TGTGCCAGCAGCCTCCCACCGGGACAGGCGAACTATGGCTACACCTTC	CASSLPPGQANYGYTF
few	TRBV15	TRBJ1-6	.	TGTGCCACCAGCAGAGATTGGAATTCACCCCTCCACTTT	CATSRDWNSPLHF
few	TRBV2	TRBJ2-7	TRBD2	TGTGCCATAACGGGACTAGACTCCTACGAGCAGTACTTC	CAITGLDSYEQYF
few	TRBV20-1	TRBJ2-5	.	TGCAGTGCTAGAGAACCTCGTCAGAGGCGCCAAGAGACCCAGTACTTC	CSAREPRQRRQETQYF
many	TRBV5-1	TRBJ1-1	.	TGCGCCAGCAGCTCCAATCAGGTGGAAGCTTTCTTT	CASSSNQVEAFF
.	TRBV20-1	TRBJ1-1	.	TGCAGTGCTAGTTTCACTTGGAGGAACACTGAAGCTTTCTTT	CSASFTWRNTEAFF
many	TRBV5-1	TRBJ2-3	TRBD2	TGCGCCAGCAGCTCGTTCATGACTAGCGGGGTGGCAGATACGCAGTATTTT	CASSSFMTSGVADTQYF